The 16 T cell receptor beta chains given below trace back to one sample, sequenced in a study of blood T cell repertoires in COVID-19. Profiled with immunoSEQ multiplex PCR; TCRdb holds only in-frame clones, not every one. The profile shows under 150,000 clones, just over 90% of them singletons. The sample taken for sequencing was peripheral blood. The source of these receptors is a human donor with active COVID-19. The donor label of this sample is uncertain.

This rearrangement joins TRBV5-1 to TRBJ2-7; 9 positions agree with TRBD2. Germline V lookup: CDR1 SGHRS, CDR2 YFSETQ. V lost 4 bases and J lost 2; bases outside the gene matches: 4. The CDR3 spans 14 residues. The CDR3 loop reads CASSPSGAPYEQYF. In DNA form, the CDR3 reads TGCGCCAGCAGCCCTAGCGGGGCTCCCTACGAGCAGTACTTC.

This sequence joins TRBV7-2 and TRBJ1-1, with D tentatively TRBD1 (5 bases). The V gene lost 4 bases and the J gene lost 1 base, with 13 bases spanning the gap. The CDR3 runs 15 residues. From germline, CDR1 is SGHTA and CDR2 FQGNSA. The CDR3 coding sequence is TGTGCCAGCAGCTCCTTGGGCGGGGGGAACACTGAAGCTTTCTTT. Encoded protein: CASSSLGGGNTEAFF.

V gene TRBV27 combines with J gene TRBJ2-7, with TRBD1 identical over 7 bases. V was pared by 6 bases and J by 0 bases, with 5 bases of the junction left unmatched. In germline, CDR1 is MNHEY, CDR2 SMNVEV (reference sequence). This CDR3 is 14 amino acids long. The CDR3 spells CASSLQGSSYEQYF. In DNA form, the CDR3 reads TGTGCCAGCAGCCTACAGGGGAGCTCCTACGAGCAGTACTTC.

This chain uses TRBV7-2 with TRBJ1-2, with 7 bases identical to TRBD1. Looked up from germline, CDR1 is SGHTA and CDR2 is FQGNSA. This CDR3 is 14 amino acids long. With V trimmed by 0 bases and J by 4 bases, 2 bases remained unmatched. The CDR3 region is CASSLAYRGYGYTF. CDR3 in DNA: TGTGCCAGCAGCTTAGCCTACAGGGGCTATGGCTACACCTTC.

The chain has TRBV6-5 and TRBJ2-2; D uncertain. Germline CDR1 MNHEY, CDR2 SVGAGI. V dropped 4 bases and J dropped 3 bases, with 6 bases sitting between them. CDR3 length: 13 residues. CDR3 amino acids: CASSSGYTGELFF. CDR3 nucleotide sequence: TGTGCCAGCAGTTCCGGGTACACCGGGGAGCTGTTTTTT.

The chain recombines TRBV4-3 with TRBJ2-5; possibly TRBD1 for D (5 bases). The CDR3 sequence is 16 residues long. Germline CDR1 is LGHNA and CDR2 is YSLEER. V was shortened by 0 bases and J by 5 bases, with 16 bases between the two germline ends. The CDR3 sequence: CASSQDAGQYVETQYF. CDR3 nucleotides: TGCGCCAGCAGCCAAGATGCAGGGCAGTATGTGGAGACCCAGTACTTC.

The chain has TRBV29-1 and TRBJ1-5; 7 positions agree with TRBD1. Germline V CDR1 and CDR2: SQVTM, ANQGSEA. The length of the CDR3 is 12 residues. The ends lost 7 bases at V and 5 bases at J; junction bases unmatched: 5. Written as DNA, the CDR3 is TGCAGCGCCCGACAGGGAGATCAGCCCCAGCATTTT. As protein: CSARQGDQPQHF.

The sample holds one count of this clone. V is TRBV9 and J is TRBJ2-3, with TRBD2 matching over 9 bases. This CDR3 comprises 15 residues. In germline, CDR1 is SGDLS, CDR2 YYNGEE. V trimming: 4 bases; J trimming: 6 bases; junction bases outside the gene matches: 9. CDR3 in DNA: TGTGCCAGCAGCCTTAGGAGCGGGGGGCCCGATACGCAGTATTTT. It specifies CASSLRSGGPDTQYF. Full variable domain (rest looked up from reference TRBV9 and TRBJ2-3): DSGVTQTPKHLITATGQRVTLRCSPRSGDLSVYWYQQSLDQGLQFLIQYYNGEERAKGNILERFSAQQFPDLHSELNLSSLELGDSALYFCASSLRSGGPDTQYFGPGTRLTVL.

The CDR3 spells CASSLISGGRVYEQYF. For the CDR3, the DNA is TGTGCCAGCAGTTTAATTTCGGGGGGACGAGTCTACGAGCAGTACTTC. The chain uses TRBV28 and TRBJ2-7; 7 bases match TRBD2. The V gene end was trimmed by 2 bases and the J gene end by 3 bases; junction bases not matched to a gene: 10. The germline V gene has CDR1 MDHEN and CDR2 SYDVKM. The CDR3 has 16 residues.

V is TRBV28 and J is TRBJ2-7, with D possibly matching TRBD2 (5 bases). The CDR3 consists of 13 residues. The germline V gene has CDR1 MDHEN and CDR2 SYDVKM. V was cut by 8 bases and J by 6 bases, with 17 bases left in between. As DNA, the CDR3 is TGTGCCAGCCTGAAGACTATCCTCGGCGAGCAGTACTTC. As protein: CASLKTILGEQYF. The full variable domain, in which reference TRBV28 and TRBJ2-7 provide the parts outside the CDR3, is DVKVTQSSRYLVKRTGEKVFLECVQDMDHENMFWYRQDPGLGLRLIYFSYDVKMKEKGDIPEGYSVSREKKERFSLILESASTNQTSMYLCASLKTILGEQYFGPGTRLTVT.

The chain links TRBV7-2 to TRBJ2-4; 9 positions match TRBD1. The V segment lost 5 bases and the J segment 6 bases; nucleotides outside the gene matches: 11. Germline CDR1 is SGHTA and CDR2 is FQGNSA. This CDR3 contains 16 residues. CDR3 loop: CASSPRGQGLGNIQYF. DNA for the CDR3: TGTGCCAGCAGCCCAAGGGGACAGGGCTTGGGAAACATTCAGTACTTC.

This clone was seen a few times. V is TRBV20-1 and J is TRBJ2-3, with D unresolved. Trimming cost V 1 base and J 7 bases, with 6 bases left between them. The CDR3 length is 11 residues. Germline CDR1 reads DFQATT; CDR2 reads SNEGSKA (reference sequence). CDR3: CSARVAHTQYF. The CDR3 DNA is TGCAGTGCTAGAGTGGCTCATACGCAGTATTTT.

This clone was seen once. V usage is TRBV11-2 and J usage is TRBJ2-1; TRBD2 agrees at 9 bases. This CDR3 spans 16 amino acids. V lost 0 bases and J lost 4; bases outside the gene matches: 4. Germline loops: CDR1 SGHAT, CDR2 FQNNGV. The CDR3 sequence is CASSLDLAGDYNEQFF. The DNA of the CDR3 is TGTGCCAGCAGCTTAGATTTAGCGGGGGATTACAATGAGCAGTTCTTC.

This rearrangement joins TRBV27 to TRBJ2-4; D is perhaps TRBD2 (7 bases). The CDR3 covers 13 residues. Germline values: CDR1 MNHEY, CDR2 SMNVEV (reference sequence). Trimming took 6 bases from V and 7 from J, leaving 13 bases between them. This chain's CDR3 is CASRYREGNIQYF. CDR3 coding DNA: TGTGCCAGCAGGTACAGGGAGGGGAACATTCAGTACTTC.

The chain carries TRBV4-1 and TRBJ1-3, with a weak D call TRBD1 (5 bases). V gave up 0 bases and J gave up 2 bases, with 14 bases separating them. From germline, CDR1 is MGHRA and CDR2 YSYEKL. This CDR3 contains 17 residues. The CDR3 DNA is TGCGCCAGCAGCCAAGATCCGGGGACTGCCCCTGGAAACACCATATATTTT. Its protein is CASSQDPGTAPGNTIYF.

The chain is built from TRBV19 and TRBJ2-7; 11 nucleotides match TRBD2. Per germline, CDR1 LNHDA and CDR2 SQIVND (reference sequence). After removal of 1 base from V and 3 bases from J, the junction contained 2 bases not matched to a gene. The CDR3 contains 15 residues. CDR3 protein: CASSIALAGGYEQYF. The CDR3 DNA sequence: TGTGCCAGTAGTATAGCCCTAGCGGGGGGCTACGAGCAGTACTTC.